Listed below are T cell receptor beta chains from one sample, sequenced in a study of blood T cell repertoires in COVID-19. The method was immunoSEQ multiplex PCR; TCRdb's version includes in-frame clones alone and lacks a portion of them. The table has some 350,000 clones, 80% to 90% seen once; the top ten hold about 1%. The source material was PBMCs or T cells enriched from blood (not recorded which). The receptors derive from a young man who had recovered from COVID-19. CDR3s include the opening cysteine and the closing phenylalanine or tryptophan. Fields, in order: J gene, clone size, V gene, D gene, CDR3 protein, CDR3 DNA. A D gene is named only where the DNA matches it firmly. Clone size appears in some rows only: once, few, many, or a class for an expanded clone.

TRBJ1-1 NA TRBV25-1 NA CASSLLTGDNTEAFF TGTGCCAGCAGTTTGCTGACAGGAGACAACACTGAAGCTTTCTTT
TRBJ2-7 NA TRBV3-1/TRBV3-2 NA CASSQDRGARAIYEQYF TGTGCCAGCAGCCAAGATCGGGGGGCTAGGGCAATCTACGAGCAGTACTTC
TRBJ1-2 NA TRBV9 NA CASSVSGNYGYTF TGTGCCAGCAGCGTCTCAGGGAACTATGGCTACACCTTC
TRBJ1-6 NA TRBV5-1 TRBD1 CASSSGTGSNSPLHF TGCGCCAGCAGCTCCGGGACAGGGAGTAATTCACCCCTCCACTTT
TRBJ2-3 NA TRBV25-1 NA CASSPFGDTQYF TGTGCCAGCAGTCCCTTCGGAGATACGCAGTATTTT
TRBJ2-6 once TRBV5-1 TRBD1 CASSYDPNPGQGAGANVLTF TGCGCCAGCAGCTACGATCCCAATCCGGGACAGGGTGCTGGGGCCAACGTCCTGACTTTC
TRBJ2-7 NA TRBV28 NA CASSFRPPFGRIDEQYF TGTGCCAGCAGTTTTAGGCCCCCTTTCGGGAGAATAGACGAGCAGTACTTC
TRBJ2-2 NA TRBV18 NA CASSPGPNTGELFF TGTGCCAGCTCACCAGGGCCAAACACCGGGGAGCTGTTTTTT
TRBJ2-5 NA TRBV7-9 NA CASSSVQAETQYF TGTGCCAGCAGCTCAGTACAGGCAGAGACCCAGTACTTC
TRBJ2-1 NA TRBV24-1 TRBD1 CATSDLWGKDRGRVYNEQFF TGTGCCACCAGTGATTTGTGGGGGAAGGACAGGGGGCGTGTCTACAATGAGCAGTTCTTC
TRBJ1-4 NA TRBV3-1/TRBV3-2 TRBD1 CASSLRDRGEKLFF TGTGCCAGCAGCCTCCGGGACAGGGGTGAAAAACTGTTTTTT
TRBJ1-5 NA TRBV12-3/TRBV12-4 NA CASSGQSNQPQHF TGTGCCAGCTCTGGACAGAGCAATCAGCCCCAGCATTTT
TRBJ2-5 NA TRBV3-1/TRBV3-2 TRBD1 CASSQPGQEETQYF TGTGCCAGCAGCCAACCGGGACAGGAAGAGACCCAGTACTTC
TRBJ2-7 NA TRBV18 TRBD2 CASSGTTTYEQYF TGTGCCAGCTCAGGGACTACAACCTACGAGCAGTACTTC
TRBJ2-7 NA TRBV4-1 TRBD1 CASSQDYEGAGYEQYF TGCGCCAGCAGCCAAGATTATGAGGGGGCCGGCTACGAGCAGTACTTC
TRBJ1-2 NA TRBV28 TRBD1 CASSSRDRDYYGYTF TGTGCCAGCAGTTCCCGGGACAGGGATTACTATGGCTACACCTTC
TRBJ2-1 NA TRBV18 TRBD2 CASSPPSGRVSGEQFF TGTGCCAGCTCACCCCCTAGCGGGAGGGTGTCAGGGGAGCAGTTCTTC
TRBJ2-7 NA TRBV4-1 TRBD1 CASSRDRGPYEQYF TGCGCCAGCAGCCGGGACAGGGGACCTTACGAGCAGTACTTC
TRBJ2-1 NA TRBV7-2 NA CASSLVAAVVPNEQFF TGTGCCAGCAGCTTAGTGGCGGCCGTGGTGCCCAATGAGCAGTTCTTC
TRBJ2-1 once TRBV6-2/TRBV6-3 TRBD2 CASSPVGMSGRANEQFF TGTGCCAGCAGCCCCGTGGGGATGAGCGGGAGGGCCAATGAGCAGTTCTTC
TRBJ1-3 NA TRBV5-4 TRBD1 CASSTGQALTSGNTIYF TGTGCCAGCAGCACCGGACAGGCCCTGACCTCTGGAAACACCATATATTTT
TRBJ1-5 NA TRBV7-2 NA CASAPMGGQPQHF TGTGCCAGCGCCCCGATGGGGGGGCAGCCCCAGCATTTT
TRBJ2-6 NA TRBV15 TRBD1 CATSGGQGAGGANVLTF TGTGCCACCAGTGGCGGACAGGGGGCCGGTGGGGCCAACGTCCTGACTTTC
TRBJ2-7 NA TRBV6-2/TRBV6-3 NA CASSLLVSHEQYF TGTGCCAGCAGCCTACTAGTTTCCCACGAGCAGTACTTC
TRBJ2-7 NA TRBV5-4 NA CASSSENRDIQYF TGTGCCAGCAGCTCGGAAAACCGGGACATACAGTACTTC
TRBJ1-3 NA TRBV27 TRBD1 CASSSPRTGGNTIYF TGTGCCAGCAGTTCCCCCCGGACAGGAGGAAACACCATATATTTT
TRBJ1-1 few TRBV5-6 TRBD1 CASSFRTGANTEAFF TGTGCCAGCAGCTTTAGGACAGGGGCGAACACTGAAGCTTTCTTT
TRBJ2-1 NA TRBV4-1 NA CASSQDAGHGERSSYNEQFF TGCGCCAGCAGCCAAGATGCAGGTCATGGCGAAAGAAGCTCCTACAATGAGCAGTTCTTC
TRBJ2-1 NA TRBV10-1 TRBD2 CASTGLDGWWFF TGCGCCAGCACCGGACTAGATGGTTGGTGGTTCTTC
TRBJ2-3 NA TRBV5-1 NA CASSVTPADTQYF TGCGCCAGCAGCGTGACTCCCGCGGATACGCAGTATTTT
TRBJ1-5 NA TRBV30 NA CAWQGSSNQPQHF TGTGCCTGGCAGGGATCAAGCAATCAGCCCCAGCATTTT
TRBJ2-2 NA TRBV6-1 TRBD1 CASSEDRVTGELFF TGTGCCAGCAGTGAGGACAGGGTGACCGGGGAGCTGTTTTTT
TRBJ1-1 NA TRBV7-9 TRBD1 CASSLATGQGTVNTEAFF TGTGCCAGCAGCTTAGCAACGGGACAGGGGACCGTGAACACTGAAGCTTTCTTT
TRBJ2-3 NA TRBV7-8 TRBD2 CASSLYGGGTTDTQYF TGTGCCAGCAGCTTATACGGGGGGGGAACCACAGATACGCAGTATTTT
TRBJ2-7 NA TRBV7-9 TRBD1 CASRLTGQGTYEQYF TGTGCCAGCAGATTAACGGGACAGGGCACCTACGAGCAGTACTTC
TRBJ1-3 once TRBV6-5 NA CASSYQDTIYF TGTGCCAGCAGTTACCAGGACACCATATATTTT
TRBJ2-1 NA TRBV2 TRBD2 CATLAGQEQFF TGTGCCACACTAGCGGGGCAAGAGCAGTTCTTC
TRBJ1-5 NA TRBV30 TRBD1 CAWSVGGTGSNQPQHF TGTGCCTGGAGTGTAGGGGGGACAGGGAGCAATCAGCCCCAGCATTTT
TRBJ2-1 NA TRBV5-4 TRBD1 CASSPTGTAPYNEQFF TGTGCCAGCAGCCCTACCGGGACAGCACCATACAATGAGCAGTTCTTC
TRBJ1-2 NA TRBV12-3/TRBV12-4 NA CASSLSDGYTF TGTGCCAGCAGTTTATCTGATGGCTACACCTTC
TRBJ2-2 NA TRBV5-1 TRBD2 CASSLPSGGAHTGELFF TGCGCCAGCAGCCTCCCCAGCGGGGGGGCCCACACCGGGGAGCTGTTTTTT
TRBJ2-7 once TRBV2 TRBD2 CASSESNSGASEQYF TGTGCCAGCAGTGAATCGAATAGCGGGGCGAGTGAGCAGTACTTC
TRBJ2-2 NA TRBV15 NA CATSLTRWSGELFF TGTGCCACCAGCTTGACTAGGTGGTCCGGGGAGCTGTTTTTT
TRBJ1-1 NA TRBV24-1 NA CATQGNMGTFF TGTGCCACCCAGGGTAATATGGGAACTTTCTTT
TRBJ2-2 NA TRBV21-1 NA CASSKPGQGDAGELFF TGTGCCAGCAGCAAGCCGGGACAGGGGGATGCCGGGGAGCTGTTTTTT